These T cell receptor beta chains were read from a single sample in a study of blood T cell repertoires in COVID-19. Clones were read by immunoSEQ multiplex PCR, and TCRdb kept only the in-frame ones, dropping some. The data contain some 110,000 clones, around 86% of them singletons. Sequencing input: peripheral blood. The source of these receptors is a man in his forties with acute or convalescent COVID-19. Both conserved end residues are part of each CDR3. Fields, in order: V gene, D gene, clone size, J gene, CDR3 DNA, CDR3 protein. The D gene is left open where the match is weak. Size tells how often a clone was seen (once, few, many) or the class of an expanded clone, and some rows leave it out.

TRBV2	NA	few	TRBJ1-2	TGTGCCGGCACCTCTTATGAGGGCCATGGCTACACCTTC	CAGTSYEGHGYTF
TRBV4-2	NA	NA	TRBJ1-4	TGTGCCAGCAGCCAAGACGGTTTAGACGGCGACCAGGGCTGCTTTTTT	CASSQDGLDGDQGCFF
TRBV6-5	NA	NA	TRBJ1-2	TGTGCCAGTCTCCGTGGGGCCGGTGGCTACACCTTC	CASLRGAGGYTF
TRBV12-3/TRBV12-4	TRBD2	once	TRBJ2-1	TGTGCCAGCATCATGCGGGGGTACAATGAGCAGTTCTTC	CASIMRGYNEQFF
TRBV19	NA	NA	TRBJ1-5	TGTGCCAGTAGTATCGGGAGGGATCGCCAGCCCCAGCATTTT	CASSIGRDRQPQHF
TRBV27	TRBD2	NA	TRBJ2-2	TGTGCCAGCAGTTTATTGGTGGGACTAGGGGCCGGGGAGCTGTTTTTT	CASSLLVGLGAGELFF
TRBV29-1	NA	NA	TRBJ1-2	TGCAGCGTTGAAGTGAACAGACAAAGCGGCTACACCTTC	CSVEVNRQSGYTF
TRBV2	TRBD2	NA	TRBJ2-1	TGTGCCAGCAGTGCCCTGCGGGGGGTACTCAACGAGCAGTTCTTC	CASSALRGVLNEQFF
TRBV5-4	TRBD1	NA	TRBJ1-2	TGTGCCAGCAGCTCGAACAGGGGAGCTAACTATGGCTACACCTTC	CASSSNRGANYGYTF
TRBV19	TRBD1	NA	TRBJ2-7	TGTGCCAGTAGTACGCTATCTTCTATTACGACAGGGGCCTTCCACGAGCAGTACTTC	CASSTLSSITTGAFHEQYF
TRBV5-8	TRBD2	NA	TRBJ2-2	TGTGCCAGCTGCCCCGACCTAGCGGGAGTCGACGGGGAGCTGTTTTTT	CASCPDLAGVDGELFF
TRBV7-9	NA	NA	TRBJ2-1	TGTGCCAGCAGTGTCGGAGAACCCGGGGAGCAGTTCTTC	CASSVGEPGEQFF
TRBV19	NA	NA	TRBJ2-7	TGTGCCAGTAGCCCCGGGGACATGTACGAGCAGTACTTC	CASSPGDMYEQYF
TRBV3-1/TRBV3-2	NA	NA	TRBJ1-1	TGTGCCAGCAGCCAAGAGGGGGCCGGGGCCTCTTTCTTT	CASSQEGAGASFF
TRBV11-2	NA	NA	TRBJ1-3	TGTGCCAGCAGCTTTACTCCAAGCTCTGGAAACACCATATATTTT	CASSFTPSSGNTIYF
TRBV27	TRBD2	NA	TRBJ2-1	TGTGCCAGCAGCCTCCCGGGACTAGCGGCCAATGAGCAGTTCTTC	CASSLPGLAANEQFF
TRBV6-5	NA	NA	TRBJ1-2	TGTGCCAGCACTATCAATTTCGGTGGCTACACCTTC	CASTINFGGYTF
TRBV5-1	TRBD1	NA	TRBJ1-4	TGCGCCAGCAGCTTGGGAGGGACAGGGTCGTTTAATGAAAAACTGTTTTTT	CASSLGGTGSFNEKLFF
TRBV6-5	TRBD2	NA	TRBJ2-7	TGTGCCAGCCGGACTAGCGGGAGCCACGAGCAGTACTTC	CASRTSGSHEQYF
TRBV10-3	NA	NA	TRBJ1-1	TGTGCCATCAGTGGGGCCTGGAACACTGAAGCTTTCTTT	CAISGAWNTEAFF
TRBV27	TRBD1	NA	TRBJ1-2	TGTGCCAGCCACAGGGGGACTAATTTCGATGGCTACACCTTC	CASHRGTNFDGYTF
TRBV21-1	NA	NA	TRBJ2-5	TGTGCCAGCAGCCCAAGCACCACCCGCGATCTCCAAGAGACCCAGTACTTC	CASSPSTTRDLQETQYF
TRBV19	NA	NA	TRBJ1-3	TGTGCCAGTAGCCGTGATTGGGAGAGCGGAAACACCATATATTTT	CASSRDWESGNTIYF
TRBV13	TRBD1	NA	TRBJ1-3	TGTGCGTCCGGGACAGGGATAGGAAACACCATATATTTT	CASGTGIGNTIYF
TRBV3-1/TRBV3-2	TRBD1	NA	TRBJ1-6	TGTGCCAGCAGCCAAGATGTAGCGGGACAGGGGACTAAGGGTTCCTATAATTCACCCCTCCACTTT	CASSQDVAGQGTKGSYNSPLHF
TRBV19	NA	NA	TRBJ2-7	TGTGCCAGTAGTATGGAGGCATATAGCTCCTACGAGCAGTACTTC	CASSMEAYSSYEQYF
TRBV19	NA	NA	TRBJ2-7	TGTGCCAGTAGTATTTGGGAGGACGAGCAGTACTTC	CASSIWEDEQYF
TRBV30	TRBD1	NA	TRBJ2-7	TGTGCCTGGAGTGTAGGGGGCAACGAGCAGTACTTC	CAWSVGGNEQYF
TRBV27	TRBD1	once	TRBJ1-1	TGTGCCAGCAGTCCGACCTTGGGACAGTCCACTTTCTTT	CASSPTLGQSTFF
TRBV7-2	TRBD2	NA	TRBJ2-2	TGTGCCAGCAGCCCAACAGGACTAGCGGGAGTAACCGGGGAGCTGTTTTTT	CASSPTGLAGVTGELFF
TRBV9	NA	NA	TRBJ2-1	TGTGCCAGCAGCTTTCGACTAGGTAGCGAGCAGTTCTTC	CASSFRLGSEQFF